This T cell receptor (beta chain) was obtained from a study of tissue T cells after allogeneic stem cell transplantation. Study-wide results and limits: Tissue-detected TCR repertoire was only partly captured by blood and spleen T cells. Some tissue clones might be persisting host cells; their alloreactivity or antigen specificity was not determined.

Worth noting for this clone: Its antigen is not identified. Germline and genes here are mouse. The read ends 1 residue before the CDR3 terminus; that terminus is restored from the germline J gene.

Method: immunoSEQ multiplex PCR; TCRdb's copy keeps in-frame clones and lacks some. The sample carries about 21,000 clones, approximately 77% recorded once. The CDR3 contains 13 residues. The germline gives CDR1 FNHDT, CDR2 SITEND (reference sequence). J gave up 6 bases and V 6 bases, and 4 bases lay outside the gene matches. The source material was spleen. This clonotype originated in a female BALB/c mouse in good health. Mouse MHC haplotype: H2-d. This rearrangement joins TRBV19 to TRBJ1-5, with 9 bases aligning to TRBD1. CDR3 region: CASTGQGPQAPLF. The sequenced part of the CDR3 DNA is TGTGCCAGCACCGGACAGGGGCCCCAGGCTCCGCTT.